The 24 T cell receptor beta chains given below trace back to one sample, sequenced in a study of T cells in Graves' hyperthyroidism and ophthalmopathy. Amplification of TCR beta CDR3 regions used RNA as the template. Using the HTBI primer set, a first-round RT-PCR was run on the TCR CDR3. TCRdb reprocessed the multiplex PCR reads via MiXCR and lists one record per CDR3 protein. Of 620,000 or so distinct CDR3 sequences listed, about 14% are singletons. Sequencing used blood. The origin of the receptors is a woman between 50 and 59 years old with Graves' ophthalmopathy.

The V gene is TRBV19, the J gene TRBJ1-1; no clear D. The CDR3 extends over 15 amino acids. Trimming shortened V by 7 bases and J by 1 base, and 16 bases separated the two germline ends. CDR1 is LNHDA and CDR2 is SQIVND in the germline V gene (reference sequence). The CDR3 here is CASTSGPLSNTEAFF. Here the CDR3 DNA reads TGTGCCAGTACCTCCGGACCGCTCTCGAACACTGAAGCTTTCTTT. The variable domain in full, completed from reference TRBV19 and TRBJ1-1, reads DGGITQSPKYLFRKEGQNVTLSCEQNLNHDAMYWYRQDPGQGLRLIYYSQIVNDFQKGDIAEGYSVSREKKESFPLTVTSAQKNPTAFYLCASTSGPLSNTEAFFGQGTRLTVV.

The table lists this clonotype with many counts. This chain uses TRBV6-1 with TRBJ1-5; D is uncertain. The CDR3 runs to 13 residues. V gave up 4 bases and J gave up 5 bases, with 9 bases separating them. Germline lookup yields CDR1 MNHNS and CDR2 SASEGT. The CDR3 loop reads CASSVLFDQPQHF. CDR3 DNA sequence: TGTGCCAGCAGTGTACTCTTCGATCAGCCCCAGCATTTT.

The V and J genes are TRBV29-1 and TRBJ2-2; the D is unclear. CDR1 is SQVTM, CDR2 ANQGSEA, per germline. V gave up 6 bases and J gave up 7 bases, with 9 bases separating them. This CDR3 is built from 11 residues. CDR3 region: CSVHRSGELFF. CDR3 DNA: TGCAGCGTCCACCGGAGCGGGGAGCTGTTTTTT.

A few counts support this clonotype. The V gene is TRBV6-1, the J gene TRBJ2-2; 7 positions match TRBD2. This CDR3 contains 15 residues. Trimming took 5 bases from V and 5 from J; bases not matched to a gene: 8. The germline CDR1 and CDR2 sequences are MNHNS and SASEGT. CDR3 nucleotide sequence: TGTGCCAGCAGTTCTAGCGGTTTACATACCGGGGAGCTGTTTTTT. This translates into CASSSSGLHTGELFF.

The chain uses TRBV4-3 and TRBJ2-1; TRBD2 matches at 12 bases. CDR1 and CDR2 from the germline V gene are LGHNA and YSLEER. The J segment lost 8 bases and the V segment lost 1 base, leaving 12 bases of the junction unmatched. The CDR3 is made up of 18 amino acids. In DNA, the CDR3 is TGCGCCAGCAGCCAAGCCGCCCTAGCGGGAGGGCGGATGGATGAGCAGTTCTTC. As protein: CASSQAALAGGRMDEQFF.

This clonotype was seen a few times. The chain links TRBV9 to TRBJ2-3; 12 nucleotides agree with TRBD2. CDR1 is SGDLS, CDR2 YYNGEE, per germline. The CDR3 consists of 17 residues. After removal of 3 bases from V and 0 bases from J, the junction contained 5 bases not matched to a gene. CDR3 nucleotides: TGTGCCAGCAGCGCTGGGACTAGCGGGTCTAGCACAGATACGCAGTATTTT. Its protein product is CASSAGTSGSSTDTQYF.

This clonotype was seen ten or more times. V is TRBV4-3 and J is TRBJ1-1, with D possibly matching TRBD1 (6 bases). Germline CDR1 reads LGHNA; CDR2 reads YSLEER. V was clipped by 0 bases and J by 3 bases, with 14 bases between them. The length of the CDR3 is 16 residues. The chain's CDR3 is CASSQDFTGTDTEAFF. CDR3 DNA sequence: TGCGCCAGCAGCCAAGATTTTACAGGGACCGACACTGAAGCTTTCTTT.

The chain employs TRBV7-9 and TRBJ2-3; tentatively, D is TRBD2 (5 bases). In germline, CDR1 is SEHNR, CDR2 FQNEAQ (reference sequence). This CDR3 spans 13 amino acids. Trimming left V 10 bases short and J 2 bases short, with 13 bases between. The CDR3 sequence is CATRGVVTDTQYF. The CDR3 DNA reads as TGTGCCACCCGGGGAGTTGTCACAGATACGCAGTATTTT.

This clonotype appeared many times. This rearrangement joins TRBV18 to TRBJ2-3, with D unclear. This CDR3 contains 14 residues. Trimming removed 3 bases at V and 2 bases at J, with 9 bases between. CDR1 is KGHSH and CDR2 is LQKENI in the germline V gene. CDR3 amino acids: CASSPSGNTDTQYF. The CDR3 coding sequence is TGTGCCAGCTCACCGTCGGGCAACACAGATACGCAGTATTTT.

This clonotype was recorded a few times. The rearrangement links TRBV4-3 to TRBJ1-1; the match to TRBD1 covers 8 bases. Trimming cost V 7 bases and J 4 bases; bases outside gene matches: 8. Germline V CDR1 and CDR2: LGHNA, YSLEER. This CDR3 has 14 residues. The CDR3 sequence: CASTSGGLGTEAFF. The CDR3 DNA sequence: TGCGCCAGCACCTCAGGGGGCTTAGGCACTGAAGCTTTCTTT.

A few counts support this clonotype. CDR3 sequence (DNA): TGCAGTGTAGTGAGTTTTTTCTCCTACAATGAGCAGTTCTTC. Translated: CSVVSFFSYNEQFF. This sequence joins TRBV20-1 and TRBJ2-1; D ambiguous. V lost 7 bases, J lost 0 bases, and 13 bases lay in between. The CDR3 has 14 amino acids. CDR1 and CDR2 (germline): DFQATT, SNEGSKA (reference sequence).

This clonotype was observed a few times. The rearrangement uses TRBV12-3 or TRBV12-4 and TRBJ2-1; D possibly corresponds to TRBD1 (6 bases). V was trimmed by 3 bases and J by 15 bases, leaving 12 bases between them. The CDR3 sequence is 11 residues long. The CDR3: CASSLGAKRFF. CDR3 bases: TGTGCCAGCAGTTTGGGGGCTAAACGGTTCTTC.

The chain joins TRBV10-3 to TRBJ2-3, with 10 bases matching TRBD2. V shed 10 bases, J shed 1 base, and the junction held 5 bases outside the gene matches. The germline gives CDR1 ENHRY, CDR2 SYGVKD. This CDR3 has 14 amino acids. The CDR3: CATCGTSGTDTQYF. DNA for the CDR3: TGTGCCACCTGCGGGACTAGCGGCACAGATACGCAGTATTTT.

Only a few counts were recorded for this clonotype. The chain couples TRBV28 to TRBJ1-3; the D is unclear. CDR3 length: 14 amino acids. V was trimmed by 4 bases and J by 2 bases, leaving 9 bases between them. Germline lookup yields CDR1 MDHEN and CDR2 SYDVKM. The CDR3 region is CASSSPAPGNTIYF. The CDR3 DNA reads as TGTGCCAGCAGTTCCCCAGCCCCTGGAAACACCATATATTTT.

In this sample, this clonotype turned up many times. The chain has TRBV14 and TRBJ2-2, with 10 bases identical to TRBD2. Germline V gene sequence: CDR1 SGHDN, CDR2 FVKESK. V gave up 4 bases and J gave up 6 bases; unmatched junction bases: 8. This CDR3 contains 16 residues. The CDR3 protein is CASSPLAGVVAGELFF. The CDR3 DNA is TGTGCCAGCAGCCCTCTAGCGGGAGTGGTGGCCGGGGAGCTGTTTTTT.

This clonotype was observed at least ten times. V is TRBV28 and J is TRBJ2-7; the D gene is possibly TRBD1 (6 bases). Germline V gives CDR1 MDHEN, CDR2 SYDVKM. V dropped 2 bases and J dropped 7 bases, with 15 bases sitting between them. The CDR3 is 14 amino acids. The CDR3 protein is CASSLGQNVREQYF. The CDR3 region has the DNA TGTGCCAGCAGTTTAGGACAGAACGTACGTGAGCAGTACTTC.

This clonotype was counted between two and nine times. CDR3 in amino acids: CASRATATGNIQYF. Written as DNA, the CDR3 is TGTGCCAGCAGGGCCACAGCGACAGGAAACATTCAGTACTTC. V usage is TRBV2 and J usage is TRBJ2-4; maybe TRBD1 (6 bases). The CDR3 runs 14 residues. With 6 bases removed from V and 6 bases from J, the gap between germline ends came to 15 bases. Germline V gives CDR1 SNHLY, CDR2 FYNNEI.

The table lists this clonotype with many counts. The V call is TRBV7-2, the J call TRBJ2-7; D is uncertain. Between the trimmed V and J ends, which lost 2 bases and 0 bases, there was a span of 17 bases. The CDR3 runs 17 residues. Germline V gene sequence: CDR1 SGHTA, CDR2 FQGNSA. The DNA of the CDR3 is TGTGCCAGCAGCTTAAGCCACTCGTTCCCCCACTCCTACGAGCAGTACTTC. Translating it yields CASSLSHSFPHSYEQYF.

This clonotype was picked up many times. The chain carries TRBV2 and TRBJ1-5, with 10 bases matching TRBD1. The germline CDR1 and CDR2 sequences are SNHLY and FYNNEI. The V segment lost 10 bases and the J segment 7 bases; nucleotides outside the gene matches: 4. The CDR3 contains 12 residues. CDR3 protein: CATGQGGQPQHF. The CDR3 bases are TGTGCCACAGGACAGGGGGGACAGCCCCAGCATTTT.

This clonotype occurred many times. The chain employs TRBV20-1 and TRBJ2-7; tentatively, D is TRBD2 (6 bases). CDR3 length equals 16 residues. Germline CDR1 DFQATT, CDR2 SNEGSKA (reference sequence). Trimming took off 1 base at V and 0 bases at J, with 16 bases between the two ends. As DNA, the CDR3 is TGCAGTGCTAGAGGCGAAGGGACTTCTAACTCCTACGAGCAGTACTTC. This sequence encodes CSARGEGTSNSYEQYF.

The CDR3 nucleotides are TGTGCCACCAGTGGAGGACAGGGCGCTGGAAACACCATATATTTT. Encoded protein: CATSGGQGAGNTIYF. The V call is TRBV24-1, the J call TRBJ1-3, with 8 bases lining up with TRBD1. With V trimmed by 5 bases and J by 2 bases, 4 bases remained unmatched. The CDR3 loop spans 15 amino acids. Germline V CDR1 and CDR2: KGHDR, SFDVKD.

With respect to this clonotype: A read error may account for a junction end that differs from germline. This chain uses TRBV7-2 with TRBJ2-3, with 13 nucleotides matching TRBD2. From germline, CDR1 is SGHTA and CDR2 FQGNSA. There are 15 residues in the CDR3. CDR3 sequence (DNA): TGTGTCAGCAGCCGGACTAGCGGGAGTGGTGATACGCAGTATTTT. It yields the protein CVSSRTSGSGDTQYF.

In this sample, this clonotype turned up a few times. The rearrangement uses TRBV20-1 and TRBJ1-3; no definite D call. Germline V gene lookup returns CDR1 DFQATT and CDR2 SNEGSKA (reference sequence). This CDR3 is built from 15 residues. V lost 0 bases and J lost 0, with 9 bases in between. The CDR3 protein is CSARDSAGSGNTIYF. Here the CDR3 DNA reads TGCAGTGCTAGAGATTCGGCCGGCTCTGGAAACACCATATATTTT.

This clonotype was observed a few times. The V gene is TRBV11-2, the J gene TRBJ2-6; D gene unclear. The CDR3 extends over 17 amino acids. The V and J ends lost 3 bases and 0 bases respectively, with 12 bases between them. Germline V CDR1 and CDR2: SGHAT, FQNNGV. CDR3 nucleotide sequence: TGTGCCAGCAGCTTCCTAACCGACCTCTCTGGGGCCAACGTCCTGACTTTC. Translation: CASSFLTDLSGANVLTF.